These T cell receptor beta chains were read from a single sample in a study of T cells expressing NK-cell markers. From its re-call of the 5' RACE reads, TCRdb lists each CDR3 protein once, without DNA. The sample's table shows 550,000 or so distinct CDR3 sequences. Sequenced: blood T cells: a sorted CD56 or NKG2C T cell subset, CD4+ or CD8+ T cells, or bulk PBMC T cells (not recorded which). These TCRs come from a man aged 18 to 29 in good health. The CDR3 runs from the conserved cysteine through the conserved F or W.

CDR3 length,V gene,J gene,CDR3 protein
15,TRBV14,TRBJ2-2,CASSLKVSRTGELFF
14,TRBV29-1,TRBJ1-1,CSVAVGGVNTEAFF
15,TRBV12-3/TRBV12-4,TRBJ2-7,CASSPGTLGTGEQYF
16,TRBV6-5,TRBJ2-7,CASSSMTTGSSYEQYF
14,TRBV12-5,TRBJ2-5,CASGERLPPETQYF
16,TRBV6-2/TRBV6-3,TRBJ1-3,CASSFSTSTSGNTIYF
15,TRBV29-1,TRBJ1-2,CSVVDNSRSFYGYTF
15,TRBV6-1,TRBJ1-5,CASSAAGQVNQPQHF
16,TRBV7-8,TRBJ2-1,CASSLALPVAGNEQFF
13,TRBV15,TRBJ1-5,CATSRDRAQPQHF
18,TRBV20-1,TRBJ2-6,CSARQSGGIGAGANVLTF
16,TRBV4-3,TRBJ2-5,CASSSIAGGPGETQYF
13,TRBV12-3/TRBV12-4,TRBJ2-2,CATGGSNTGELFF
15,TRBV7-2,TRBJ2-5,CASSPLQRTKETQYF
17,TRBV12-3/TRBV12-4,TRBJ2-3,CASSLGPPVQTTDTQYF
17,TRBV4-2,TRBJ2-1,CASSQDPTGGVINEQFF